This TCR beta chain came from a study of regulatory T cells in long-lasting Graves disease. The time point: newly diagnosed GD, antithyroid drugs for less than 3 months. PBMCs were the source of the RNA used for TCR sequencing. In regard to this clonotype: Its target is unknown.

With iRepertoire HTBI primers and Arm-PCR of CDR3 regions, TCR beta libraries were built. In the original processing: The samples yielded roughly 64 TRBV and 13 to 15 TRBJ segments. TCRdb independently ran MiXCR on the multiplex PCR reads; one entry per CDR3 protein. It is TCRdb's table, rather than the study itself, that gives the V and J calls and clone size. The profile covers around 400,000 distinct CDR3 sequences, with about 12% appearing a single time and 18% taken by the ten largest. Findings of the study overall: Sample size, which was small, may have reduced accuracy. Persistent cases of Graves' showed reduced TCR diversity relative to newly diagnosed patients.

Trimming at V came to 5 bases and at J to 6 bases, leaving 6 bases not matched to a gene. The CDR3 loop spans 15 amino acids. The germline gives CDR1 LGHNA, CDR2 YNFKEQ. This sample also belongs to another study, concerning T cells in Graves' hyperthyroidism and ophthalmopathy. That source notes: TCR CDR3 regions were first amplified by RT-PCR with HTBI primers.

The sequences come from peripheral blood mononuclear cells (PBMCs), collected at new diagnosis, from a patient treated with antithyroid drugs. The receptor comes from a woman aged 18-35 years with Graves disease. This chain uses TRBV4-2 with TRBJ2-1, with 11 bases fitting TRBD1. The CDR3 loop is CASSAPGQGVNEQFF. In DNA, the CDR3 is TGTGCCAGCAGCGCCCCGGGACAGGGGGTCAATGAGCAGTTCTTC.